This is a list of T cell receptor beta chains from one sample in a study of T cell responses to AZD1222 COVID-19 vaccine. TCRdb's copy holds only in-frame clones and misses some; the assay was immunoSEQ multiplex PCR. The profile shows about 98,000 clones, 70% to 90% of them singletons. This material consisted of peripheral blood, taken on day 0 of AZD1222 vaccination. Receptor source: an adult in good health. Both conserved end residues are trimmed from each CDR3. A D gene is named only where the DNA matches it firmly. Clone size is not always given. Where it is, it says once, few, many or a class for expanded clones.

V | size | D | CDR3
TRBV27 | . | . | ASSLSGGHGYT
TRBV5-5 | . | TRBD2 | ASSAYSGRGIYNEQF
TRBV4-3 | . | TRBD2 | ASSQDTGRGGGGQF
TRBV18 | . | . | ASSPSREEAF
TRBV11-1 | . | . | ASRDPGADGYT
TRBV5-1 | once | . | ASSFGDGSYGYT
TRBV6-5 | once | . | ASSYSGTRFEAF
TRBV4-2 | once | TRBD1 | ASSLGTGAQPQH
TRBV28 | . | . | ASSITLGSNQPQH
TRBV20-1 | once | . | SARPQEEQY
TRBV5-1 | . | . | ASTNLGETQY
TRBV7-3 | . | . | ASSFGLGGYNEQF
TRBV11-2 | . | TRBD1 | ASSLTAGQGNEKLF
TRBV29-1 | . | . | SVETAVLTGSPYNEQF
TRBV28 | . | . | ASIKSGQNTEAF
TRBV4-1 | . | TRBD1 | ASSHSPGQGMYQPQH
TRBV6-2/TRBV6-3 | once | . | ASSYKYEQY
TRBV2 | . | . | ASSEVYEQY
TRBV12-3/TRBV12-4 | . | TRBD1 | ASSSQGVGGYT
TRBV19 | . | . | ASSIGVRQNYGYT
TRBV19 | . | TRBD1 | ASSLTGYTEAF
TRBV6-6 | . | . | ASGTEKNSPLH
TRBV6-5 | once | . | ASSYTGDGNQPQH
TRBV2 | . | TRBD1 | ASSVQGMGEKLF
TRBV5-1 | once | . | ASSLEGNPNYGYT
TRBV30 | . | . | AWRGDSDTQY
TRBV2 | few | . | ASSTYDEQY
TRBV11-3 | . | . | ASSLMSASYNEQF
TRBV7-2 | . | . | ASSPIGLPGSDEQF
TRBV5-1 | . | TRBD1 | ASSLGDRGAEAF
TRBV7-8 | . | TRBD1 | ASSLADRANTEAF
TRBV6-1 | . | . | ASSEALQTEKLF
TRBV6-2/TRBV6-3 | . | . | ASTPLGDYGYT
TRBV7-2 | once | . | ASSLGGLRALIDEQF
TRBV9 | . | . | ASSVAVGNPNTEAF
TRBV7-6 | . | . | ASSLVGGVRMNTEAF
TRBV4-3 | . | . | ASSHSLQEGIDSPLH
TRBV6-5 | . | TRBD1 | ASSPDRGGGYT
TRBV28 | . | TRBD1 | ASSLAGQGYSYEQY
TRBV28 | . | . | ASRNRHGRPETQY
TRBV30 | . | . | AWKVKGVMWKRARGTEAF
TRBV28 | . | . | ASSYPGGFNEKLF
TRBV7-2 | . | . | AVGDFRYEQY
TRBV30 | . | TRBD2 | AWSVGLAGGPKNIQY
TRBV5-1 | few | . | ASRKTGESYNEQF